Below, 6 T cell receptor beta chains from the same sample are listed, as sequenced in a study of blood T cells in healthy people across ages. It was with a sample-barcoded 5' primer and a J-beta primer mix that a second PCR of roughly 7 to 12 cycles was run. TCRdb ran MiXCR on the 5' RACE reads and lists one entry per CDR3 protein. This sample has 920,000 or so distinct CDR3 sequences, with roughly 45% found just once. What was sequenced was blood. Source of these receptors: a woman aged 55-75 years in good health.

This clonotype has only a few counts. The V gene is TRBV29-1, the J gene TRBJ2-1; no clear D gene. Germline values: CDR1 SQVTM, CDR2 ANQGSEA. The V and J ends lost 4 bases and 4 bases respectively, with 8 bases between them. The length of the CDR3 is 12 residues. The CDR3 region has the DNA TGCAGCGTTGTCGGCCAATACAATGAGCAGTTCTTC. It translates to CSVVGQYNEQFF.

This clonotype has a single count. J is TRBJ2-3 and V is TRBV7-9; 7 nucleotides match TRBD1. The CDR3 runs 14 residues. Trimming removed 3 bases from V and 5 bases from J; junction bases left unmatched: 5. The germline CDR1 and CDR2 sequences are SEHNR and FQNEAQ (reference sequence). CDR3 region: CASSFATGLDTQYF. CDR3 sequence (DNA): TGTGCCAGCAGCTTCGCGACAGGGTTAGATACGCAGTATTTT.

The chain couples TRBV29-1 to TRBJ2-7; D may be TRBD1 (6 bases). The V end was cut by 5 bases, the J end by 3 bases, with 14 bases between. The germline V gene encodes CDR1 SQVTM and CDR2 ANQGSEA. The length of the CDR3 is 13 residues. CDR3 region: CSVFPGHNYEQYF. The CDR3 nucleotides read TGCAGCGTTTTCCCGGGACATAACTACGAGCAGTACTTC.

J is TRBJ1-4 and V is TRBV6-2 or TRBV6-3, with 9 bases fitting TRBD1. The length of the CDR3 is 15 residues. J was trimmed by 3 bases and V by 7 bases; bases with no gene match: 6. The germline gives CDR1 MNHEY, CDR2 SVGEGT. The CDR3 spells CASTRDRVANEKLFF. The CDR3 DNA sequence: TGTGCCAGCACCCGGGACAGGGTCGCTAATGAAAAACTGTTTTTT.

The J gene is TRBJ2-1, the V gene TRBV29-1; D call uncertain. Germline V gene sequence: CDR1 SQVTM, CDR2 ANQGSEA. The CDR3 contains 11 residues. Trimming stripped 6 bases from V and 10 bases from J, with 13 bases between. Here the CDR3 reads CSVSGMGEQFF. CDR3 nucleotide sequence: TGCAGCGTATCTGGGATGGGGGAGCAGTTCTTC.

This clonotype was counted only a few times. The gene calls are TRBV20-1 and TRBJ2-3; the D gene is possibly TRBD2 (5 bases). In germline, CDR1 is DFQATT, CDR2 SNEGSKA (reference sequence). V gave up 6 bases and J gave up 4 bases, with 20 bases separating them. This CDR3 has 15 amino acids. CDR3 nucleotides: TGCAGTGCCGACACTAGGGTAGCCGCACCAGATACGCAGTATTTT. Translation gives CSADTRVAAPDTQYF.